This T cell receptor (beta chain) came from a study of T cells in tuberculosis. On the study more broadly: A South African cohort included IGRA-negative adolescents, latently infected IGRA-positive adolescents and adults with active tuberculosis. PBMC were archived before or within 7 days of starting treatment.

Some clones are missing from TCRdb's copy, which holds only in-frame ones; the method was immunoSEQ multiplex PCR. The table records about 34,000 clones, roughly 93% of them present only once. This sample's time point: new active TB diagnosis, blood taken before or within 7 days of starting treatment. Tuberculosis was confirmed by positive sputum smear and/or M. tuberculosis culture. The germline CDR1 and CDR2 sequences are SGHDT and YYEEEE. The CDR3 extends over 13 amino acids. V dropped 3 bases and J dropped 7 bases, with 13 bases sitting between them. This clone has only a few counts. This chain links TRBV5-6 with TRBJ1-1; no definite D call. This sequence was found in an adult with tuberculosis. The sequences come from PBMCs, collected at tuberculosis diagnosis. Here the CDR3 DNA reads TGTGCCAGCAGCTGGGAGGAAAACCTTGAAGCTTTCTTT. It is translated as CASSWEENLEAFF.